The clone carrying this T cell receptor beta chain was counted at least ten times. No antigen is known for it. The TCR library protocol attached unique molecular identifiers to the individual cDNA molecules. MiXCR, applied by TCRdb to the 5' RACE reads, yields one record per CDR3 protein. The table shows 50,000 to 80,000 distinct CDR3 sequences, with around 4.9% occurring only once. The data were taken from a study of early T cells in non-severe SARS-CoV-2 infection. Study context: Investigators sequenced bulk RNA drawn from unsorted whole blood, and chains remained unpaired. Study-wide findings and caveats: Sequences matched to VDJdb favored anti-spike CD8 responses, while private and CD4 specificities were missed.

Germline CDR1 SGHKS, CDR2 YYEKEE (reference sequence). This CDR3 spans 18 amino acids. Trimming at V came to 6 bases and at J to 2 bases, leaving 16 bases not matched to a gene. Sequences were obtained from whole blood. This chain joins TRBV5-5 and TRBJ2-2, with 7 bases fitting TRBD1. The sequence came from an adult who was a healthcare worker with PCR-confirmed SARS-CoV-2 infection or an uninfected control (not recorded which). The CDR3 DNA sequence: TGTGCCAGCATCCCGGACAGGACCCTCCTGACAAACACCGGGGAGCTGTTTTTT. It encodes CASIPDRTLLTNTGELFF.